This T cell receptor beta chain was observed in a study of cytotoxic CD8 clonotypes in ibrutinib-treated CLL. The length of the CDR3 is 14 residues. Germline-derived CDR1 and CDR2 are SGDLS and YYNGEE. V shed 3 bases, J shed 10 bases, and the junction held 8 bases outside the gene matches. This clone was recorded only once. TCRdb's copy holds only in-frame clones and misses some; the assay was immunoSEQ multiplex PCR. The repertoire holds 250,000 to 350,000 clones, with 76% as singletons. The sequence derives from a human donor with chronic lymphocytic leukemia. V and J are TRBV9 and TRBJ1-1; 11 bases match TRBD1. Here the sequenced sample was PBMCs, taken at disease progression, from a patient treated with ibrutinib. CDR3 region: CASSGDRGRMGAFF. Written as DNA, the CDR3 is TGTGCCAGCAGCGGGGACAGGGGGAGGATGGGAGCTTTCTTT.